A single sample is the source of the 25 T cell receptor beta chains below, sequenced in a study of TIL therapy for anti-PD-1-resistant metastatic lung cancer. As for time point: pre-treatment sample, taken before nivolumab and TIL therapy. Tumor tissue came from excised metastases, mostly pleural nodules or supraclavicular lymph nodes. Sequencing used immunoSEQ v3. Profiling relied on immunoSEQ multiplex PCR, and the TCRdb table lists in-frame clones only, not all of them. The sample includes more than 20,000 clones, 60% to 70% of them seen just once. The sequencing here drew on tumor tissue, taken at baseline. The receptors derive from a woman aged 25 to 80 with non-small cell lung cancer.

The genes are TRBV4-1 and TRBJ1-4, with 8 bases matching TRBD1. CDR3 length: 17 amino acids. Germline CDR1 and CDR2: MGHRA and YSYEKL. The V segment lost 1 base and the J segment 7 bases; nucleotides outside the gene matches: 11. CDR3 sequence: CASSQGKKDRELEKLFF. CDR3 DNA sequence: TGCGCCAGCAGCCAAGGAAAAAAGGACAGGGAACTTGAAAAACTGTTTTTT.

The rearrangement uses TRBV10-1 and TRBJ2-1; D may be TRBD2 (5 bases). The germline V gene encodes CDR1 WNHNN and CDR2 SYGVQD (reference sequence). The CDR3 runs to 12 residues. The V gene lost 2 bases and the J gene lost 12 bases, with 11 bases spanning the gap. The DNA for the CDR3 is TGCGCCAGCAGTGAGAATGGGCTAGCGCAGTTCTTC. Translation gives CASSENGLAQFF.

The gene calls are TRBV7-8 and TRBJ1-2; no clear D gene. The V gene lost 8 bases and the J gene lost 5 bases, with 15 bases spanning the gap. The CDR3 spans 13 residues. Germline lookup yields CDR1 SGHVS and CDR2 FQNEAQ. The CDR3 DNA follows: TGTGCCAGCTCCGGGCCCACCCTATATGGCTACACCTTC. It is translated as CASSGPTLYGYTF.

The chain couples TRBV6-5 to TRBJ2-6; D call uncertain. The CDR3 extends over 15 amino acids. The V end lost 0 bases, the J end lost 2 bases, and 5 bases lay between the germline ends. The germline gives CDR1 MNHEY, CDR2 SVGAGI. CDR3 residues: CASSYSGTGANVLTF. The CDR3 nucleotides read TGTGCCAGCAGTTACTCGGGGACTGGGGCCAACGTCCTGACTTTC.

The chain employs TRBV27 and TRBJ2-2; TRBD1 is a possible D gene (5 bases). CDR1 is MNHEY, CDR2 SMNVEV, per germline (reference sequence). The CDR3 runs 14 residues. V lost 8 bases and J lost 4, with 14 bases in between. The CDR3 sequence: CASRPGIVTGELFF. CDR3 sequence (DNA): TGTGCCAGCCGCCCAGGGATTGTCACCGGGGAGCTGTTTTTT.

The rearrangement uses TRBV5-4 and TRBJ1-3, with D maybe TRBD1 (6 bases). Per the germline V gene, CDR1 is SGHNT and CDR2 is YYREEE (reference sequence). CDR3 length equals 15 residues. V was shortened by 5 bases and J by 3 bases, with 15 bases between the two germline ends. CDR3 amino acids: CASSSRGPGGNTIYF. The CDR3 region has the DNA TGTGCCAGCAGTTCCCGGGGGCCGGGTGGAAACACCATATATTTT. Full variable domain (outside the CDR3, taken from reference TRBV5-4 and TRBJ1-3): ETGVTQSPTHLIKTRGQQVTLRCSSQSGHNTVSWYQQALGQGPQFIFQYYREEENGRGNFPPRFSGLQFPNYSSELNVNALELDDSALYLCASSSRGPGGNTIYFGEGSWLTVV.

The chain joins TRBV5-5 to TRBJ2-2; the match to TRBD2 covers 7 bases. CDR3 length: 14 residues. Trimming removed 4 bases from V and 3 bases from J; junction bases left unmatched: 3. Germline CDR1 is SGHKS and CDR2 is YYEKEE (reference sequence). CDR3 in amino acids: CASSLAEYTGELFF. The CDR3 DNA is TGTGCCAGCAGCCTAGCGGAGTACACCGGGGAGCTGTTTTTT.

The chain uses TRBV19 and TRBJ2-7; 9 nucleotides line up with TRBD1. Germline-derived CDR1 and CDR2 are LNHDA and SQIVND (reference sequence). V was pared by 5 bases and J by 2 bases, with 10 bases of the junction left unmatched. This CDR3 is built from 16 residues. The CDR3 is CASSPTSGQGAYEQYF. CDR3 sequence (DNA): TGTGCCAGTAGTCCAACTTCGGGACAGGGAGCCTACGAGCAGTACTTC.

V usage is TRBV10-3 and J usage is TRBJ2-1; the D is unclear. Per the germline V gene, CDR1 is ENHRY and CDR2 is SYGVKD. V shed 6 bases and J shed 5 bases, with 8 bases lying between them. This CDR3 region has 12 residues. CDR3 protein: CAISLTDNEQFF. CDR3 bases: TGTGCCATCAGCCTAACCGACAATGAGCAGTTCTTC.

This sequence joins TRBV20-1 and TRBJ2-1, with D perhaps matching TRBD2 (5 bases). Germline V gene lookup returns CDR1 DFQATT and CDR2 SNEGSKA (reference sequence). This CDR3 has 10 amino acids. Trimming stripped 5 bases from V and 14 bases from J, with 13 bases between. CDR3 coding DNA: TGCAGTGCTGAGGACTCCCGGGAGTTCTTC. It translates to CSAEDSREFF.

The chain carries TRBV5-1 and TRBJ1-1; the D gene is possibly TRBD1 (6 bases). The ends were cut back, 4 bases at V and 1 base at J, with 14 bases in the middle. The CDR3 has 15 amino acids. Germline CDR1 is SGHRS and CDR2 is YFSETQ. CDR3 residues: CASSAQGGRNTEAFF. The CDR3, as DNA: TGCGCCAGCAGCGCCCAAGGGGGGAGGAACACTGAAGCTTTCTTT.

The V call is TRBV6-1, the J call TRBJ1-1; D not resolved. V dropped 0 bases and J dropped 11 bases, with 10 bases sitting between them. The CDR3 contains 12 residues. The germline CDR1 and CDR2 sequences are MNHNS and SASEGT. The CDR3 coding sequence is TGTGCCAGCAGTGAAGCGTTTAGTTTGGCTTTCTTT. Amino acids: CASSEAFSLAFF.

J is TRBJ2-3 and V is TRBV7-6; TRBD2 is a possible D gene (5 bases). The CDR3 runs 16 residues. The V gene lost 4 bases and the J gene lost 3 bases, with 17 bases spanning the gap. Germline loops: CDR1 SGHVS, CDR2 FNYEAQ. CDR3 in amino acids: CASSSKVSSTTDTQYF. DNA of the CDR3: TGTGCCAGCAGCTCTAAGGTGTCTAGCACTACAGATACGCAGTATTTT. Supplemented by reference TRBV7-6 and TRBJ2-3, the full variable domain reads GAGVSQSPRYKVTKRGQDVALRCDPISGHVSLYWYRQALGQGPEFLTYFNYEAQQDKSGLPNDRFSAERPEGSISTLTIQRTEQRDSAMYRCASSSKVSSTTDTQYFGPGTRLTVL.

The chain employs TRBV5-1 and TRBJ2-7; D could derive from TRBD1 or TRBD2 (5 bases each). The length of the CDR3 is 16 residues. V shed 2 bases and J shed 5 bases, with 20 bases lying between them. CDR1 SGHRS and CDR2 YFSETQ come from the germline V gene. CDR3 nucleotide sequence: TGCGCCAGCAGCTTCGCTCGGGGCTACCCCGCTGACGAGCAGTACTTC. Translation gives CASSFARGYPADEQYF.

The chain has TRBV9 and TRBJ2-3, with TRBD1 identical over 8 bases. Germline assignment: CDR1 SGDLS and CDR2 YYNGEE. V gave up 6 bases and J gave up 6 bases; unmatched junction bases: 9. The CDR3 has 14 residues. CDR3 in DNA: TGTGCCAGCACGCGAGACAGGGGTGGCGATACGCAGTATTTT. Amino acid sequence: CASTRDRGGDTQYF.

This chain links TRBV20-1 with TRBJ1-3; D is unclear. The CDR3 runs 11 residues. The V gene's germline CDR1 is DFQATT and CDR2 SNEGSKA (reference sequence). The V gene lost 6 bases and the J gene lost 4 bases, with 7 bases spanning the gap. Here the CDR3 reads CSAPLGNTIYF. For the CDR3, the DNA is TGCAGTGCCCCCCTCGGAAACACCATATATTTT.

This clone has a single count. This chain links TRBV29-1 with TRBJ2-3, with a possible D match to TRBD2 (6 bases). The CDR3 is 14 residues long. Trimming removed 6 bases at V and 3 bases at J, with 16 bases between. The germline V gene encodes CDR1 SQVTM and CDR2 ANQGSEA. Written as DNA, the CDR3 is TGCAGCGTAGCGGAGGGCAGTGTTACAGATACGCAGTATTTT. Translation: CSVAEGSVTDTQYF.

The V and J genes are TRBV29-1 and TRBJ1-2; TRBD1 might be the D (6 bases). This CDR3 is 12 amino acids long. Germline V CDR1 and CDR2: SQVTM, ANQGSEA. The V gene lost 6 bases and the J gene lost 5 bases, with 13 bases spanning the gap. The CDR3 protein is CSVEGVSYGYTF. The CDR3 DNA sequence: TGCAGCGTGGAGGGGGTCTCATATGGCTACACCTTC.

The genes are TRBV4-2 and TRBJ1-1; 7 bases are shared with TRBD1. Germline assignment: CDR1 LGHNA and CDR2 YNFKEQ. The CDR3 sequence is 15 residues long. The V and J ends lost 1 base and 3 bases, in that order; junction bases with no gene match: 5. CDR3 sequence reads: CASSQGDRGDTEAFF. The CDR3 nucleotides read TGTGCCAGCAGCCAAGGGGACAGAGGGGACACTGAAGCTTTCTTT.

V and J are TRBV7-8 and TRBJ2-2; D is undetermined. V was cut by 4 bases and J by 6 bases, with 9 bases left in between. Germline CDR1 SGHVS, CDR2 FQNEAQ. The CDR3 has 13 amino acids. CDR3 DNA: TGTGCCAGCAGCTCGCAGGTTGCCGGGGAGCTGTTTTTT. This codes for CASSSQVAGELFF. Drawing the rest from reference TRBV7-8 and TRBJ2-2, the complete variable domain is GAGVSQSPRYKVAKRGQDVALRCDPISGHVSLFWYQQALGQGPEFLTYFQNEAQLDKSGLPSDRFFAERPEGSVSTLKIQRTQQEDSAVYLCASSSQVAGELFFGEGSRLTVL.

J is TRBJ1-1 and V is TRBV7-6, with 7 bases fitting TRBD1. Losses at the gene ends were 0 bases for V and 0 bases for J; bases not matched to a gene: 1. The CDR3 consists of 15 residues. The V gene's germline CDR1 is SGHVS and CDR2 FNYEAQ. CDR3 in DNA: TGTGCCAGCAGCTTAGCCGGGACAGTGAACACTGAAGCTTTCTTT. Translating it yields CASSLAGTVNTEAFF.

This clone has a handful of counts. The rearrangement uses TRBV27 and TRBJ1-1; 8 nucleotides line up with TRBD1. Germline values: CDR1 MNHEY, CDR2 SMNVEV (reference sequence). The CDR3 has 15 amino acids. The V and J ends lost 4 bases and 0 bases, in that order; junction bases with no gene match: 4. CDR3 residues: CASSYGTGVNTEAFF. In DNA, the CDR3 is TGTGCCAGCAGTTATGGGACAGGAGTGAACACTGAAGCTTTCTTT.

The table lists this clone with a count of one. The chain carries TRBV5-6 and TRBJ2-5, with 7 bases fitting TRBD2. CDR3 length: 14 residues. The V gene end was trimmed by 0 bases and the J gene end by 3 bases; junction bases not matched to a gene: 2. Germline CDR1 is SGHDT and CDR2 is YYEEEE. The CDR3 DNA is TGTGCCAGCAGCTTGGCTCTAGCGGAAGAGACCCAGTACTTC. Translating it yields CASSLALAEETQYF. The whole variable domain, filled in from reference TRBV5-6 and TRBJ2-5, reads DAGVTQSPTHLIKTRGQQVTLRCSPKSGHDTVSWYQQALGQGPQFIFQYYEEEERQRGNFPDRFSGHQFPNYSSELNVNALLLGDSALYLCASSLALAEETQYFGPGTRLLVL.

This clone showed up just once. This sequence joins TRBV5-6 and TRBJ2-6, with 12 bases lining up with TRBD2. Germline assignment: CDR1 SGHDT and CDR2 YYEEEE. The trim removed 5 bases at V and 3 bases at J, leaving 12 bases unmatched. The CDR3 loop spans 19 amino acids. The CDR3 sequence: CASRPSGLAGFRGANVLTF. CDR3 sequence (DNA): TGTGCCAGCAGACCTTCTGGACTAGCGGGATTTCGTGGGGCCAACGTCCTGACTTTC.

The chain uses TRBV5-1 and TRBJ1-1; D is ambiguous. V dropped 3 bases and J dropped 2 bases, with 14 bases sitting between them. CDR1 and CDR2 (germline): SGHRS, YFSETQ. CDR3 length: 15 residues. The CDR3 DNA follows: TGCGCCAGCAGCTCTCAACCGGGATCAAACACTGAAGCTTTCTTT. Amino acid sequence: CASSSQPGSNTEAFF.